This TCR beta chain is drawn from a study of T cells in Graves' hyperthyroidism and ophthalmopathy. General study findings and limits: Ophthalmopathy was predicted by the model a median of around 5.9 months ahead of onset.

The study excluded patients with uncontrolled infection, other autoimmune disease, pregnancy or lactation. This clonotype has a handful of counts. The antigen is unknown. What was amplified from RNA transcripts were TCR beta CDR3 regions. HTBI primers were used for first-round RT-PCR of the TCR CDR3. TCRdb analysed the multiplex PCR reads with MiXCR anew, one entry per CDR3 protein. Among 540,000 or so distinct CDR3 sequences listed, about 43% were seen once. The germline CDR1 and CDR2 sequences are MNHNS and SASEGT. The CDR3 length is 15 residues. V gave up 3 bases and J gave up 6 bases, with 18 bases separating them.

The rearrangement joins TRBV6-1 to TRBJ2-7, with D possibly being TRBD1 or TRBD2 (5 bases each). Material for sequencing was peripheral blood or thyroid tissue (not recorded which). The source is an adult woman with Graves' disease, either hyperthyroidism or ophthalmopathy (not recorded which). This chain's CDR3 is CASSEVARGVVEQYF. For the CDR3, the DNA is TGTGCCAGCAGTGAGGTAGCCCGAGGGGTTGTCGAGCAGTACTTC.